This T cell receptor (beta chain) emerged from a study of T cells in localized non-small cell lung cancer. This CDR3 spans 14 amino acids. V shed 4 bases and J shed 3 bases, with 11 bases lying between them. The germline gives CDR1 SGDLS, CDR2 YYNGEE. Sequencing was performed with immunoSEQ multiplex PCR; in TCRdb, only in-frame clones are kept and a portion is missing. This sample has just under 80,000 clones, with around 82% found just once. The specimen was peripheral blood, collected before any cancer treatment. The TCR was taken from a female donor over 55 with stage I lung adenocarcinoma. The gene calls are TRBV9 and TRBJ1-3, with no clear D. CDR3 in DNA: TGTGCCAGCAGCCCGGACTGGGGTGGAAACACCATATATTTT. Residues: CASSPDWGGNTIYF.